This entry lists 11 T cell receptor beta chains sequenced from one sample in a study of early T cells in non-severe SARS-CoV-2 infection. Using its own MiXCR run on the 5' RACE reads, TCRdb lists one record per CDR3 protein. The data contain about 60,000 distinct CDR3 sequences, 8.5% to 9.5% of them singletons. The source material was whole blood. The receptors stem from an adult who was a healthcare worker with PCR-confirmed SARS-CoV-2 infection or an uninfected control (not recorded which).

In this sample, this clonotype turned up a few times. This chain connects TRBV5-3 to TRBJ1-1, with TRBD1 identical over 8 bases. TRBV5-3 has ORF status, its function being uncertain. V shed 4 bases, J shed 4 bases, and the junction held 6 bases outside the gene matches. The CDR3 extends over 14 amino acids. In nucleotides, the CDR3 is TGTGCCAGAAGCCCAATTACAGGGGGCACTGAAGCTTTCTTT. This translates into CARSPITGGTEAFF.

Regarding this clonotype: The missing conserved phenylalanine or tryptophan at the end of this CDR3 makes a read error likely. The V call is TRBV15, the J call TRBJ1-2; D unclear. In germline, CDR1 is LNHNV, CDR2 YYDKDF (reference sequence). V was shortened by 0 bases and J by 3 bases, with 8 bases between the two germline ends. The CDR3 is 14 amino acids. DNA of the CDR3: TGTGCCACCAGCAGAGATTTATACGACTATGGCTACACCCTC. Translated, it gives CATSRDLYDYGYTL.

This clonotype was detected ten times or more. The DNA for the CDR3 is TGTGCCAGCAGCCAAGTGTTGTCGGGGGCGATCTCTGGAAACACCATATATTTT. Its translation is CASSQVLSGAISGNTIYF. The V and J genes are TRBV4-2 and TRBJ1-3, with TRBD1 as a possible D gene (6 bases). The CDR3 is 18 residues long. Trimming took off 1 base at V and 0 bases at J, with 16 bases between the two ends. Germline CDR1 reads LGHNA; CDR2 reads YNFKEQ.

The chain joins TRBV5-4 to TRBJ2-3; TRBD2 might be the D (6 bases). Germline CDR1 and CDR2: SGHNT and YYREEE (reference sequence). Deletions cut 4 bases from V and 2 bases from J, with 11 bases between. The CDR3 sequence is 14 residues long. CDR3 DNA: TGTGCCAGCAGCCCAAAGGACTACACAGATACGCAGTATTTT. Its translation: CASSPKDYTDTQYF.

The rearrangement links TRBV2 to TRBJ2-3; weak D call: TRBD2 (7 bases). The ends were cut back, 6 bases at V and 2 bases at J, with 15 bases in the middle. Germline V gene sequence: CDR1 SNHLY, CDR2 FYNNEI. The length of the CDR3 is 15 residues. In nucleotides, the CDR3 is TGTGCCAGCAGCCGAATCGGGGGGCCCACAGATACGCAGTATTTT. Protein product: CASSRIGGPTDTQYF.

The gene calls are TRBV7-3 and TRBJ2-1; tentatively, D is TRBD2 (6 bases). With 6 bases removed from V and 9 bases from J, the gap between germline ends came to 18 bases. Germline CDR1 is SGHTA and CDR2 is FQGTGA. The CDR3 runs to 14 residues. Here the CDR3 DNA reads TGTGCCAGCAGTCCGTCTGCGGGGCAGGTTGAGCAGTTCTTC. It is translated as CASSPSAGQVEQFF.

A few counts support this clonotype. The rearrangement uses TRBV12-3 or TRBV12-4 and TRBJ1-6; 7 nucleotides line up with TRBD1. Trimming at V came to 8 bases and at J to 11 bases, leaving 12 bases not matched to a gene. The CDR3 extends over 14 amino acids. CDR3 bases: TGTGCCAGCGGATCGACAGGGTACATGACACCCCTCCACTTT. Protein: CASGSTGYMTPLHF.

This clonotype was observed at least ten times. V is TRBV3-1 and J is TRBJ2-5; 10 bases align to TRBD2. Germline V gene lookup returns CDR1 LGHDT and CDR2 YNNKEL (reference sequence). The CDR3 has 15 amino acids. Losses at the gene ends were 4 bases for V and 3 bases for J; bases not matched to a gene: 5. The CDR3 bases are TGTGCCAGCAGCCCTTCTGGACTAGCGGAAGAGACCCAGTACTTC. It encodes CASSPSGLAEETQYF.

The chain links TRBV5-1 to TRBJ2-5, with D hard to call. Trimming took off 0 bases at V and 6 bases at J, with 9 bases between the two ends. This CDR3 spans 13 amino acids. The germline V gene has CDR1 SGHRS and CDR2 YFSETQ. Written as DNA, the CDR3 is TGCGCCAGCAGCTTGGGTGGAACACAGACCCAGTACTTC. Amino acids: CASSLGGTQTQYF. The entire variable domain, with the rest obtained from reference TRBV5-1 and TRBJ2-5, is as follows: KAGVTQTPRYLIKTRGQQVTLSCSPISGHRSVSWYQQTPGQGLQFLFEYFSETQRNKGNFPGRFSGRQFSNSRSEMNVSTLELGDSALYLCASSLGGTQTQYFGPGTRLLVL.

This clonotype was picked up a small number of times. The chain combines TRBV19 with TRBJ2-6, with unresolved D. Between the trimmed V and J ends, which lost 1 base and 4 bases, there was a span of 14 bases. The germline CDR1 and CDR2 sequences are LNHDA and SQIVND (reference sequence). The CDR3 extends over 17 amino acids. CDR3 amino acids: CASSIGVGQSGANVLTF. CDR3 sequence (DNA): TGTGCCAGTAGTATAGGAGTAGGGCAATCCGGGGCCAACGTCCTGACTTTC.

This clonotype appeared many times. This rearrangement joins TRBV5-1 to TRBJ2-1; TRBD2 matches 9 bases. Germline CDR1 and CDR2: SGHRS and YFSETQ. J gave up 6 bases and V 4 bases, and 11 bases lay outside the gene matches. The CDR3 length is 16 residues. The CDR3 protein is CASSLGDLAGSNEQFF. The CDR3 region has the DNA TGCGCCAGCAGCCTGGGGGACCTAGCGGGGAGCAATGAGCAGTTCTTC.